This T cell receptor (beta chain) was identified during a study of cytomegalovirus exposure and HLA in healthy donors. CDR3 length: 16 amino acids. Trimming cost V 2 bases and J 0 bases, with 11 bases left between them. The germline CDR1 and CDR2 sequences are MDHEN and SYDVKM. Worth noting for this clone: Its specificity is not known.

The protocol was immunoSEQ multiplex PCR, while the TCRdb copy is restricted to in-frame clones and leaves out a portion. This table holds approximately 120,000 clones, roughly 89% found once. Donors came from a validation cohort of over a hundred subjects, distinct from the first 666-subject cohort. Study-wide points: Using the classifier, cytomegalovirus status was reportedly diagnosed with high specificity and sensitivity. In vitro confirmation showed a few CMV-associated chains to be CMV antigen specific. Most TCR sequences were seen very rarely across donors, but some public TCRs occurred in many.

The chain carries TRBV28 and TRBJ1-3; D remains ambiguous. The sequence came from a woman between 18 and 29 years old in good health and CMV-seronegative. Sequenced material: PBMCs. The CDR3 region is CASSLIGPGSGNTIYF. CDR3 coding DNA: TGTGCCAGCAGTTTAATTGGCCCAGGCTCTGGAAACACCATATATTTT.